The 20 T cell receptor beta chains reported below all come from one sample, sequenced in a study of T cells in Graves' hyperthyroidism and ophthalmopathy. Authors of the study amplified TCR beta CDR3 regions from RNA transcripts. The TCR CDR3 first-round RT-PCR relied on the HTBI primer set. One entry per CDR3 protein, called by TCRdb with MiXCR from the multiplex PCR reads. The sample lists about 270,000 distinct CDR3 sequences, about 20% occurring once. The sequencing input was blood. The origin of the receptors is a man aged 30-40 years with Graves' ophthalmopathy.

V gene TRBV12-5 combines with J gene TRBJ1-5; D unresolved. CDR3 size: 15 residues. V dropped 3 bases and J dropped 0 bases, with 9 bases sitting between them. Germline assignment: CDR1 LGHNT and CDR2 FRNRAP. DNA of the CDR3: TGTGCTAGTGGTTTCTCCCCCCGTAGCAATCAGCCCCAGCATTTT. Translated: CASGFSPRSNQPQHF.

This chain uses TRBV6-1 with TRBJ2-2; the match to TRBD2 covers 9 bases. Germline CDR1 is MNHNS and CDR2 is SASEGT. This CDR3 comprises 16 residues. J gave up 5 bases and V 6 bases, and 10 bases lay outside the gene matches. This chain's CDR3 is CASRPLAGFKTGELFF. CDR3 in DNA: TGTGCCAGCAGACCCCTAGCGGGATTCAAGACCGGGGAGCTGTTTTTT.

In this sample, this clonotype turned up many times. V gene TRBV2 combines with J gene TRBJ1-4, with D possibly TRBD1 on 6 matching bases. V was cut by 4 bases and J by 3 bases, with 6 bases left in between. This CDR3 has 13 amino acids. Germline V lookup: CDR1 SNHLY, CDR2 FYNNEI. CDR3 DNA sequence: TGTGCCAGCAGTGGGACAGCTAATGAAAAACTGTTTTTT. This encodes CASSGTANEKLFF. The complete variable domain, with remaining parts taken from reference TRBV2 and TRBJ1-4, reads EPEVTQTPSHQVTQMGQEVILRCVPISNHLYFYWYRQILGQKVEFLVSFYNNEISEKSEIFDDQFSVERPDGSNFTLKIRSTKLEDSAMYFCASSGTANEKLFFGSGTQLSVL.

This clonotype was recorded only once. The gene calls are TRBV15 and TRBJ2-5; TRBD2 is a possible D gene (6 bases). The V end lost 0 bases, the J end lost 2 bases, and 13 bases lay between the germline ends. Germline V gene lookup returns CDR1 LNHNV and CDR2 YYDKDF (reference sequence). This CDR3 is built from 16 residues. CDR3 loop: CATSRDTGVGQETQYF. The CDR3 coding sequence is TGTGCCACCAGCAGAGATACGGGAGTCGGGCAAGAGACCCAGTACTTC.

The rearrangement joins TRBV11-3 to TRBJ2-7; 11 positions agree with TRBD2. Germline assignment: CDR1 SGHNT and CDR2 YENEEA. The J segment lost 4 bases and the V segment lost 1 base, leaving 9 bases of the junction unmatched. This CDR3 has 17 amino acids. Here the CDR3 reads CASSLAGLAGGAYEQYF. The CDR3 nucleotides read TGTGCCAGCAGCTTAGCTGGGCTAGCGGGAGGAGCTTACGAGCAGTACTTC. The whole variable domain, filled in from reference TRBV11-3 and TRBJ2-7, reads EAGVVQSPRYKIIEKKQPVAFWCNPISGHNTLYWYLQNLGQGPELLIRYENEEAVDDSQLPKDRFSAERLKGVDSTLKIQPAELGDSAVYLCASSLAGLAGGAYEQYFGPGTRLTVT.

This clonotype has a count of ten or more. The gene calls are TRBV11-2 and TRBJ2-7; possible D gene TRBD2, 5 bases. Deletions cut 7 bases from V and 0 bases from J, with 10 bases between. Germline CDR1 SGHAT, CDR2 FQNNGV. The CDR3 has 13 residues. The CDR3, as DNA: TGTGCCAGCAAAGGAGGCGTCTCCTACGAGCAGTACTTC. This sequence encodes CASKGGVSYEQYF. Variable domain in full (rest from reference TRBV11-2 and TRBJ2-7): EAGVAQSPRYKIIEKRQSVAFWCNPISGHATLYWYQQILGQGPKLLIQFQNNGVVDDSQLPKDRFSAERLKGVDSTLKIQPAKLEDSAVYLCASKGGVSYEQYFGPGTRLTVT.

This clonotype occurred a few times. The chain combines TRBV28 with TRBJ2-7; TRBD2 matches at 9 bases. V lost 3 bases, J lost 5 bases, and 11 bases stayed unmatched. Per germline, CDR1 MDHEN and CDR2 SYDVKM. The CDR3 totals 16 residues. DNA of the CDR3: TGTGCCAGCAGTTTGAATGGCGGGAGGGCCGTAGACGAGCAGTACTTC. Translating it yields CASSLNGGRAVDEQYF.

The rearrangement joins TRBV6-1 to TRBJ2-3, with no clear D. V dropped 7 bases and J dropped 4 bases, with 18 bases sitting between them. CDR3 length: 15 amino acids. Germline CDR1 and CDR2: MNHNS and SASEGT. CDR3 sequence reads: CASTSLADAADTQYF. In DNA form, the CDR3 reads TGTGCCAGCACGTCCCTCGCTGATGCGGCAGATACGCAGTATTTT.

The gene calls are TRBV30 and TRBJ1-2; D gene unclear. The CDR3 is 13 amino acids. Germline loops: CDR1 GTSNPN, CDR2 SVGIG (reference sequence). V was pared by 3 bases and J by 4 bases, with 12 bases between. The CDR3 bases are TGTGCCTGGAGCCCCATTGAGACCTATGGCTACACCTTC. This sequence encodes CAWSPIETYGYTF.

The V and J genes are TRBV27 and TRBJ2-7; 8 bases match TRBD1. CDR1 and CDR2 from the germline V gene are MNHEY and SMNVEV (reference sequence). Trimming took 6 bases from V and 5 from J; bases not matched to a gene: 3. This CDR3 is built from 12 residues. CDR3 DNA: TGTGCCAGCAGGACAGGGGCGAACGAGCAGTACTTC. This codes for CASRTGANEQYF.

This clonotype was seen more than once but under ten times. The chain is built from TRBV7-2 and TRBJ1-2; TRBD1 matches at 8 bases. The CDR3 consists of 15 residues. J was trimmed by 7 bases and V by 4 bases; bases with no gene match: 11. Germline V gives CDR1 SGHTA, CDR2 FQGNSA. CDR3 sequence (DNA): TGTGCCAGCAGCTCCGCGGGACAGGTTAACGGTGGCTACACCTTC. As protein: CASSSAGQVNGGYTF. The full variable domain, with the rest looked up from reference TRBV7-2 and TRBJ1-2, is GAGVSQSPSNKVTEKGKDVELRCDPISGHTALYWYRQSLGQGLEFLIYFQGNSAPDKSGLPSDRFSAERTGGSVSTLTIQRTQQEDSAVYLCASSSAGQVNGGYTFGSGTRLTVV.

The rearrangement joins TRBV19 to TRBJ2-7, with 7 positions matching TRBD1. Losses at the gene ends were 8 bases for V and 0 bases for J; bases not matched to a gene: 7. Germline V CDR1 and CDR2: LNHDA, SQIVND (reference sequence). The CDR3 extends over 14 amino acids. The CDR3 region is CASSKDRSSYEQYF. In DNA form, the CDR3 reads TGTGCCAGTTCCAAGGACAGGTCCTCCTACGAGCAGTACTTC. The whole variable domain, filled in from reference TRBV19 and TRBJ2-7, reads DGGITQSPKYLFRKEGQNVTLSCEQNLNHDAMYWYRQDPGQGLRLIYYSQIVNDFQKGDIAEGYSVSREKKESFPLTVTSAQKNPTAFYLCASSKDRSSYEQYFGPGTRLTVT.

The table lists this clonotype with many counts. The chain employs TRBV20-1 and TRBJ2-1; TRBD1 or TRBD2 may be the D gene (5 bases each). The CDR3 runs to 14 residues. CDR1 is DFQATT, CDR2 SNEGSKA, per germline (reference sequence). Trimming left V 6 bases short and J 1 base short, with 13 bases between. The CDR3 region has the DNA TGCAGTGCACCTAGGGACCAATCCTACAATGAGCAGTTCTTC. Amino acid sequence: CSAPRDQSYNEQFF.

This clonotype was recorded many times. The rearrangement links TRBV5-1 to TRBJ2-7, with 10 positions matching TRBD1. The V and J ends lost 3 bases and 3 bases, in that order; junction bases with no gene match: 12. This CDR3 contains 17 residues. Germline V CDR1 and CDR2: SGHRS, YFSETQ. CDR3 residues: CASSSQPRDRGLYEQYF. The CDR3 nucleotides are TGCGCCAGCAGCTCGCAGCCGAGGGACAGGGGTCTCTACGAGCAGTACTTC. Looking up the rest from reference TRBV5-1 and TRBJ2-7 gives the full variable domain: KAGVTQTPRYLIKTRGQQVTLSCSPISGHRSVSWYQQTPGQGLQFLFEYFSETQRNKGNFPGRFSGRQFSNSRSEMNVSTLELGDSALYLCASSSQPRDRGLYEQYFGPGTRLTVT.

The rearrangement uses TRBV10-3 and TRBJ2-5, with D unclear. The CDR3 loop spans 15 amino acids. V lost 2 bases and J 5 bases, leaving 15 bases between the germline ends. The germline gives CDR1 ENHRY, CDR2 SYGVKD. CDR3 region: CAISEGSNSLETQYF. The CDR3, as DNA: TGTGCCATCAGTGAGGGTTCGAATTCTTTGGAGACCCAGTACTTC.

As to this clonotype: A single base separates this from a much larger clone, so it may be a read error. DNA for the CDR3: TGTGCCAGCAGAGTCGCGGGCCTGAACACTGAAGCTTCCTTT. Translation gives CASRVAGLNTEASF. The rearrangement uses TRBV6-1 and TRBJ1-1; no clear D. CDR3 length: 14 amino acids. Germline lookup yields CDR1 MNHNS and CDR2 SASEGT.

CDR3 loop: CASSIGVALGGYEQYF. Written as DNA, the CDR3 is TGTGCCAGTAGTATAGGGGTTGCACTAGGGGGCTACGAGCAGTACTTC. The chain links TRBV19 to TRBJ2-7, with D maybe TRBD1 (6 bases). CDR3 size: 16 residues. Trimming left V 1 base short and J 3 bases short, with 16 bases between. CDR1 LNHDA and CDR2 SQIVND come from the germline V gene (reference sequence).

This clonotype was picked up many times. This chain connects TRBV16 to TRBJ1-2; tentatively, D is TRBD1 (6 bases). The CDR3 has 16 amino acids. Trimming stripped 0 bases from V and 2 bases from J, with 13 bases between. CDR1 is KGHSY and CDR2 is FQNENV in the germline V gene. CDR3 DNA: TGTGCCAGCAGCCAATCGGGAGCGGGGGCAAACTATGGCTACACCTTC. It specifies CASSQSGAGANYGYTF. Using reference TRBV16 and TRBJ1-2 for the parts outside the CDR3, the full variable domain is GEEVAQTPKHLVRGEGQKAKLYCAPIKGHSYVFWYQQVLKNEFKFLISFQNENVFDETGMPKERFSAKCLPNSPCSLEIQATKLEDSAVYFCASSQSGAGANYGYTFGSGTRLTVV.

This clonotype appeared many times. The genes are TRBV29-1 and TRBJ1-3; no clear D. V shed 7 bases and J shed 2 bases, with 15 bases lying between them. The CDR3 has 14 residues. Per the germline V gene, CDR1 is SQVTM and CDR2 is ANQGSEA. Here the CDR3 DNA reads TGCAGCGCCCTGACCGACACTGCTGGAAACACCATATATTTT. Protein: CSALTDTAGNTIYF.

The chain is built from TRBV30 and TRBJ1-4; D unresolved. This CDR3 region has 13 residues. Germline CDR1 is GTSNPN and CDR2 is SVGIG (reference sequence). With 0 bases removed from V and 5 bases from J, the gap between germline ends came to 7 bases. CDR3 bases: TGTGCCTGGAGTGTATCAGAGAATGAAAAACTGTTTTTT. It is translated as CAWSVSENEKLFF.